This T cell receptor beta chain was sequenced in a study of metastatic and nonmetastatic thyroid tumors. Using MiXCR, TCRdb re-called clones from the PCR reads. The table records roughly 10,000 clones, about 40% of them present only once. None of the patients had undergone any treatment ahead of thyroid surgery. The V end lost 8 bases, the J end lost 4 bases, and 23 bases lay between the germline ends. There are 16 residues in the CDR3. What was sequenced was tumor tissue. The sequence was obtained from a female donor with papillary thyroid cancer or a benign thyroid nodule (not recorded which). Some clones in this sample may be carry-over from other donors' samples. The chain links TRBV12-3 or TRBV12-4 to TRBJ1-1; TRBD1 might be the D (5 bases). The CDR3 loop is CASLLSWGEGFTEAFF. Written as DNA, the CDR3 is TGTGCCAGCCTACTTAGTTGGGGGGAGGGGTTCACTGAAGCTTTCTTT.